Shown below are 4 T cell receptor beta chains from a single sample sequenced in a study of OX40 agonist ivuxolimab in advanced cancers. Sequencing was performed with immunoSEQ multiplex PCR; in TCRdb, only in-frame clones are kept and a portion is missing. The sample has tens of thousands of clones; around 88% are singletons. Sequenced here: CD4+ or CD8+ T cells sorted from blood, sampled in a trial of the OX40 agonist ivuxolimab. These receptors all come from an adult with an advanced solid tumor such as melanoma, head and neck, liver or kidney cancer.

This clone was seen just once. The rearrangement links TRBV6-5 to TRBJ1-1; D uncertain. The CDR3 is made up of 13 amino acids. Germline V gives CDR1 MNHEY, CDR2 SVGAGI. Trimming stripped 7 bases from V and 8 bases from J, with 17 bases between. The CDR3 protein is CASNDNSLGEAFF. The CDR3 nucleotides read TGTGCCAGCAACGACAACTCCTTGGGGGAAGCTTTCTTT.

The rearrangement uses TRBV13 and TRBJ2-7; 10 nucleotides agree with TRBD1. Looked up from germline, CDR1 is PRHDT and CDR2 is FYEKMQ (reference sequence). The CDR3 contains 14 residues. V lost 5 bases and J lost 5; bases outside the gene matches: 6. The CDR3 protein is CASSPRDRGHEQYF. The CDR3 bases are TGTGCCAGCAGCCCCCGGGACAGGGGCCACGAGCAGTACTTC. The full variable domain, in which reference TRBV13 and TRBJ2-7 provide the parts outside the CDR3, is AAGVIQSPRHLIKEKRETATLKCYPIPRHDTVYWYQQGPGQDPQFLISFYEKMQSDKGSIPDRFSAQQFSDYHSELNMSSLELGDSALYFCASSPRDRGHEQYFGPGTRLTVT.

This clone was counted once. The chain recombines TRBV5-1 with TRBJ2-3, with D hard to call. The CDR3 has 15 amino acids. Trimming shortened V by 2 bases and J by 0 bases, and 10 bases separated the two germline ends. Germline V gene data show CDR1 as SGHRS and CDR2 as YFSETQ. The CDR3 loop is CASSFPPSSTDTQYF. The CDR3 coding sequence is TGCGCCAGCAGCTTTCCCCCTTCTAGCACAGATACGCAGTATTTT.

The gene calls are TRBV6-1 and TRBJ1-2; D remains ambiguous. The CDR3 totals 14 residues. V lost 1 base, J lost 7 bases, and 13 bases lay in between. CDR1 and CDR2 from the germline V gene are MNHNS and SASEGT. In DNA form, the CDR3 reads TGTGCCAGCAGTGAAGGGCGGTACCTTGGTGGCTACACCTTC. It yields the protein CASSEGRYLGGYTF.